This T cell receptor beta chain originates from a study of blood T cell repertoires in COVID-19. Study overall: COVID-19 samples from acute and convalescent phases originated in the United States, Italy and Spain.

This clone was recorded only once. A junction boundary mismatches the germline segment, possibly from a read error. At the DNA level, this CDR3 is encoded by other sequences in the same sample as well. This CDR3 is 14 amino acids long. In germline, CDR1 is SEHNR, CDR2 FQNEAQ (reference sequence). Original handling: Researchers report that nucleated cell counts were estimated from reference gene primer amplification. The protocol was immunoSEQ multiplex PCR, while the TCRdb copy is restricted to in-frame clones and leaves out a portion. For V, J and clone size, that table is used; D and trimming come from the DNA. The sample holds 150,000 to 200,000 clones; around 80% are singletons and the top ten take approximately 12%.

Sequenced sample: peripheral blood. The chain links TRBV7-9 to TRBJ1-5; 9 nucleotides match TRBD1. The TCR sequence derives from an elderly woman with COVID-19, enrolled during active disease. CDR3: CASKGQGGNQPQHF. CDR3 DNA sequence: TGTGCCAGCAAGGGACAGGGCGGCAATCAGCCTCAGCATTTT.